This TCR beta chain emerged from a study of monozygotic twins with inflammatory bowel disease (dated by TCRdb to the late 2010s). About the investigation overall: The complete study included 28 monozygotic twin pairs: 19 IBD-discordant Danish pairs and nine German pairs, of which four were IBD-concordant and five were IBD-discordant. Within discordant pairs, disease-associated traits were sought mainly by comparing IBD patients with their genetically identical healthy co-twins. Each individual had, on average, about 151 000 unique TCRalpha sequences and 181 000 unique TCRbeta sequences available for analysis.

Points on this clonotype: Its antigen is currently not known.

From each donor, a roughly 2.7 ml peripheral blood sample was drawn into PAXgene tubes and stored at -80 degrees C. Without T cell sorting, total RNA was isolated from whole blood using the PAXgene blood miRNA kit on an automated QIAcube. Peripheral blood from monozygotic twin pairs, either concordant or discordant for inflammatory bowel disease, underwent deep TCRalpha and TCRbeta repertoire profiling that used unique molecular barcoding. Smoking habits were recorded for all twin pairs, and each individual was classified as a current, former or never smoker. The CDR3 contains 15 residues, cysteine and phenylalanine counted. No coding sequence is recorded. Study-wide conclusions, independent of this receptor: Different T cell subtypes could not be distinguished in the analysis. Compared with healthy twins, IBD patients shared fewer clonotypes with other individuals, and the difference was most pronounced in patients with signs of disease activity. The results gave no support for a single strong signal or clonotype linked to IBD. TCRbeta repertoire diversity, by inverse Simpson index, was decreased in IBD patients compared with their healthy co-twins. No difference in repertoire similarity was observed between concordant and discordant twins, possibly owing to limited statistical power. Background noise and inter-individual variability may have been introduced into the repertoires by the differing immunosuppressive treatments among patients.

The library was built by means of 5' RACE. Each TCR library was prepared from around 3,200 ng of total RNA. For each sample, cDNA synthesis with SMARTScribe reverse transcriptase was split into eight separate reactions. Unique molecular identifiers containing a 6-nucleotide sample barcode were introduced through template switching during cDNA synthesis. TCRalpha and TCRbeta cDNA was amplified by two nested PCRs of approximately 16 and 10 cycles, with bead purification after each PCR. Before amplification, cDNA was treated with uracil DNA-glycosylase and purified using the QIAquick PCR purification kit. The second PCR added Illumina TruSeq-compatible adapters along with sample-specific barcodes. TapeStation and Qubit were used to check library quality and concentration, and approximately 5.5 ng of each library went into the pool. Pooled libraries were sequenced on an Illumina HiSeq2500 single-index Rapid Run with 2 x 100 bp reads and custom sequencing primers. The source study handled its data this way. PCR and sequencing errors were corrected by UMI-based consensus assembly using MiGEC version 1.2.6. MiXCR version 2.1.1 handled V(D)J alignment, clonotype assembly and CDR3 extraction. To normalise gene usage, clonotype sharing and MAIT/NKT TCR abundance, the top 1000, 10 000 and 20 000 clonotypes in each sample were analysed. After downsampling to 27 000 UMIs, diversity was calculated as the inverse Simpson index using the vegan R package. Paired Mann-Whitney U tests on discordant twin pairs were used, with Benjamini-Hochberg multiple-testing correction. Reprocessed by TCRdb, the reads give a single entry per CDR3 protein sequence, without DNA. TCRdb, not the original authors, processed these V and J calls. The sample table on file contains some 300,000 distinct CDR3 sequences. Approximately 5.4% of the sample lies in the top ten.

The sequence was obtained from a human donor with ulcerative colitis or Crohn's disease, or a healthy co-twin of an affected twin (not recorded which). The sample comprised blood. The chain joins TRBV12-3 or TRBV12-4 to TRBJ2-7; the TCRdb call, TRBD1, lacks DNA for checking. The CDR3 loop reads CASSPDRGITYEQYF.